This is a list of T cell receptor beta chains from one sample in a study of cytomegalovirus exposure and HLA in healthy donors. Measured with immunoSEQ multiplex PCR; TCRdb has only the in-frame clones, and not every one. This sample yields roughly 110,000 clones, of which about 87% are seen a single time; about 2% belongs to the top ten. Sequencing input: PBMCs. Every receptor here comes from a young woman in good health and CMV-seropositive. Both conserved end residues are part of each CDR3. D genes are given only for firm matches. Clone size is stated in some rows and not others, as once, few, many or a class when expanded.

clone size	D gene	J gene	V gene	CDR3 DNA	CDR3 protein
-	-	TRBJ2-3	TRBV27	TGTGCCAGCGGTCTAGCCGCAACAGATACGCAGTATTTT	CASGLAATDTQYF
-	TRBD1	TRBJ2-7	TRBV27	TGTGCCAGCAGTTCGACAGGGTTCTCCTACGAGCAGTACTTC	CASSSTGFSYEQYF
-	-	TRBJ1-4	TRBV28	TGTGCCAGCAGTCCCCTCGGGAGCCTGATTGAAAAACTGTTTTTT	CASSPLGSLIEKLFF
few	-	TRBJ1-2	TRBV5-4	TGTGCCAGCAGCTTAGGAGGGTGGGGCTACACCTTC	CASSLGGWGYTF
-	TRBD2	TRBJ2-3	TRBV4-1	TGCGCCAGCAGCCAGACTAGCGAAGATACGCAGTATTTT	CASSQTSEDTQYF
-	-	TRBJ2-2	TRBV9	TGTGCCAGCAGCCCGGACATACGCGCGAACACCGGGGAGCTGTTTTTT	CASSPDIRANTGELFF
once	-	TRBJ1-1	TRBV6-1	TGTGCCAGCAGTCCCCAGGGGAACACTGAAGCTTTCTTT	CASSPQGNTEAFF
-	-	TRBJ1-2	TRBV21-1	TGTGCCAGCGCAAACAGGGGGCGCTTGGATTGCGGCTACACCTTC	CASANRGRLDCGYTF
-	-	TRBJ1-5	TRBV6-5	TGTGCCAGCAGTAAGGGGGGGTTGGGTCAGCCCCAGCATTTT	CASSKGGLGQPQHF
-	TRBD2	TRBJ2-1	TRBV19	TGTGCCAGTAGTATCACCGGGGGGAACAATGAGCAGTTCTTC	CASSITGGNNEQFF
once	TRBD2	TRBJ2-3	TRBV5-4	TGTGCCAGCAGCTTGGGCATTGGCGCTAGCGGGGGGACCCGCACAGATACGCAGTATTTT	CASSLGIGASGGTRTDTQYF
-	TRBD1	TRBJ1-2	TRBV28	TGTGCCAGCAGTTTGCGGACAGGGGGCGGTGGCTACACCTTC	CASSLRTGGGGYTF
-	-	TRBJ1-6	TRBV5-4	TGTGCCAGCAGCCCGACAGAGAGATCACCCCTCCACTTT	CASSPTERSPLHF
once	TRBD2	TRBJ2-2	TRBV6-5	TGTGCCAGCAGTTACGGTCTAGCGGGGGACACCGGGGAGCTGTTTTTT	CASSYGLAGDTGELFF
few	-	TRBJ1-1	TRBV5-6	TGTGCCAGCAGTGCAGGGAACACTGAAGCTTTCTTT	CASSAGNTEAFF
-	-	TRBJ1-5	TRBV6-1	TGTGCCAGCAGTGATTTGGGGTCCAGCGGGCAGCCCCAGCATTTT	CASSDLGSSGQPQHF
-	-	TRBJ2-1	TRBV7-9	TGTGCCAGCAGCTTAGATGTTAGCGAAGATGAGCAGTTCTTC	CASSLDVSEDEQFF
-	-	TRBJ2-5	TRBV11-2	TGTGCCAGCAGCCCGCAAAGTACAGCTCAAGAGACCCAGTACTTC	CASSPQSTAQETQYF
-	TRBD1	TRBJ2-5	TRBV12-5	TGTGCTAGTGGACGGAAGACAGGGTTCCCAAAAGAGACCCAGTACTTC	CASGRKTGFPKETQYF
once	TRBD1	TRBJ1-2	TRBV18	TGTGCCAGCTCACCAGACAGGGTGTATGGCTACACCTTC	CASSPDRVYGYTF
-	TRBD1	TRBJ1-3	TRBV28	TGTGCCAGCACACTCAGGGGGCGATCCGGAAACACCATATATTTT	CASTLRGRSGNTIYF
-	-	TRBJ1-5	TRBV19	TGTGCCAGTAGTAGACAGGAACCTATTAGCAATCAGCCCCAGCATTTT	CASSRQEPISNQPQHF
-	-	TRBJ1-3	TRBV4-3	TGCGCCAGCAGCCAAGAGGGGCGGGGGGGCACTGGAAACACCATATATTTT	CASSQEGRGGTGNTIYF
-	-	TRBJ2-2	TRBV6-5	TGTGCCAGCGATGGGGGGGCGGGAACCGGGGAGCTGTTTTTT	CASDGGAGTGELFF
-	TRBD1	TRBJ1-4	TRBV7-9	TGTGCCAGCAGCTTAGGGGGACAGGGAAATGAAAAACTGTTTTTT	CASSLGGQGNEKLFF
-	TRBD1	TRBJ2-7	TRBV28	TGTGCCAGCAGTTTAATCGGACAGGGGCCCTACGAGCAGTACTTC	CASSLIGQGPYEQYF
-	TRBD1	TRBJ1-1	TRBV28	TGTGCCAGCAGTTTGCAGGGGGCGCGAGCTTTCTTT	CASSLQGARAFF
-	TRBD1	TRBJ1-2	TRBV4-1	TGCGCCAGCAGCCCCAGGACAGGCCAAGGGGGCTACACCTTC	CASSPRTGQGGYTF
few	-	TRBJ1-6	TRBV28	TGTGCCAACCGCGGACAGTCTAATTCACCCCTCCACTTT	CANRGQSNSPLHF
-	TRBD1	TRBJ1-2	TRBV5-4	TGTGCCAGCAGGACGACAGGGGTTAACTATGGCTACACCTTC	CASRTTGVNYGYTF
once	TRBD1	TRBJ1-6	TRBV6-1	TGTGCCAGCCAAGGGACAGGCTATAATTCACCCCTCCACTTT	CASQGTGYNSPLHF
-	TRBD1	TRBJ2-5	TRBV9	TGTGCCAGCAGCGCGACAGGGCAAGAGACCCAGTACTTC	CASSATGQETQYF
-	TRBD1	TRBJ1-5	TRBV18	TGTGCCAGCTCAGACAGGGCTCAGCCCCAGCATTTT	CASSDRAQPQHF
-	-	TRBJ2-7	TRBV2	TGTGCCAGCAGCTTGACAGTGTACGAGCAGTACTTC	CASSLTVYEQYF
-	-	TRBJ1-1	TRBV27	TGTGCCAGCAGCACTGCAGGGTTCGTCGCTGAAGCTTTCTTT	CASSTAGFVAEAFF
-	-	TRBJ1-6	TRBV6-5	TGTGCCAGCAGAGAACTTTATTCACCCCTCCACTTT	CASRELYSPLHF
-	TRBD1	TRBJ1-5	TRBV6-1	TGTGCCAGCGATTGGACAGGAGGGAGCAATCAGCCCCAGCATTTT	CASDWTGGSNQPQHF
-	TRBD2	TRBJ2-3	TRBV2	TGTGCCAGCAGTGAGGTAGCTAGCGGTAGCACAGATACGCAGTATTTT	CASSEVASGSTDTQYF
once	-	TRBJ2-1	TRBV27	TGTGCCAGCAGGCGAGGACAGCTCTACAATGAGCAGTTCTTC	CASRRGQLYNEQFF
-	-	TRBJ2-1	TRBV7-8	TGTGCCAGCAGCCAAATCACTAGAGGTGAGCAGTTCTTC	CASSQITRGEQFF
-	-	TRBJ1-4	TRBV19	TGTGCCAGTAGATCTCACTTACCAACTAATGAAAAACTGTTTTTT	CASRSHLPTNEKLFF
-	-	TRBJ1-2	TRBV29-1	TGCAGCGTTGCTTCCTCTTCTAACTATGGCTACACCTTC	CSVASSSNYGYTF
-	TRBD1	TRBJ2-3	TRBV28	TGTGCCAGCACCACGGGACAGGGGACAGATACGCAGTATTTT	CASTTGQGTDTQYF
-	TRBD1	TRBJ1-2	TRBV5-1	TGCGCCAGCAGCCCTGACAGGGGGCCCTATGGCTACACCTTC	CASSPDRGPYGYTF
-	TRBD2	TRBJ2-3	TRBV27	TGTGCCAGCAGTTTGAGGACTAGCGCGACAGATACGCAGTATTTT	CASSLRTSATDTQYF
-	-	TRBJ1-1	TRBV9	TGTGCCAGCAGCCCAGGGGAAGAGGTCACTGAAGCTTTCTTT	CASSPGEEVTEAFF
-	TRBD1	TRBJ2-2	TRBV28	TGTGCCAGTTCAGACAGGGTTACCGGGGAGCTGTTTTTT	CASSDRVTGELFF
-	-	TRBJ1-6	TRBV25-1	TGTGCCAGCAGCCCGGTACGGTTGAATTCACCCCTCCACTTT	CASSPVRLNSPLHF
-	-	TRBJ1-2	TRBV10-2	TGCGCCAGCACCCGACAGACGAGCGGGGGCTACACCTTC	CASTRQTSGGYTF